This entry lists 20 T cell receptor beta chains sequenced from one sample in a study of T cells in Graves' hyperthyroidism and ophthalmopathy (dated by TCRdb to about 2019). Library preparation was by multiplex PCR. This sample was sequenced with an Illumina HiSeq 2000. The TCR beta CDR3 regions were amplified from the RNA transcripts. The first round of RT-PCR for the TCR CDR3 was performed with the HTBI primer set and the Qiagen OneStep RT-PCR kit. TCRdb took the public reads, trimmed them with fastp at Q25, ran MiXCR for clone calling and kept in-frame beta chains. When rows share a CDR3 protein, they turn into one entry using the most common DNA and genes. In all, the sample holds approximately 370,000 distinct CDR3 sequences, and approximately 15% of those were seen once. Approximately 30% of the sample is held by the ten biggest clonotypes. Sequencing input: blood. The receptors originated from a woman aged 25-40 years with Graves' hyperthyroidism.

This clonotype came up many times. J is TRBJ2-7 and V is TRBV3-1; maybe TRBD2 (6 bases). The CDR3 runs 17 residues. The V gene lost 2 bases and the J gene lost 1 base, with 18 bases spanning the gap. The germline gives CDR1 LGHDT, CDR2 YNNKEL (reference sequence). CDR3 protein: CASSQPSGGSGSYEQYF. The CDR3 region has the DNA TGTGCCAGCAGCCAACCCTCCGGGGGATCAGGATCCTACGAGCAGTACTTC.

This clonotype was detected many times. The rearrangement joins TRBV11-2 to TRBJ2-3; the match to TRBD2 covers 8 bases. There are 17 residues in the CDR3. Germline CDR1 and CDR2: SGHAT and FQNNGV. Losses at the gene ends were 0 bases for V and 1 base for J; bases not matched to a gene: 6. Written as DNA, the CDR3 is TGTGCCAGCAGCTTAGATCGGCTAGCGGGTCGCACAGATACGCAGTATTTT. Protein sequence: CASSLDRLAGRTDTQYF. Full variable domain (missing parts from reference TRBV11-2 and TRBJ2-3): EAGVAQSPRYKIIEKRQSVAFWCNPISGHATLYWYQQILGQGPKLLIQFQNNGVVDDSQLPKDRFSAERLKGVDSTLKIQPAKLEDSAVYLCASSLDRLAGRTDTQYFGPGTRLTVL.

The chain has TRBV7-6 and TRBJ2-7; D not certain. Germline CDR1 reads SGHVS; CDR2 reads FNYEAQ. The V end lost 1 base, the J end lost 2 bases, and 12 bases lay between the germline ends. The CDR3 runs 15 residues. The CDR3 nucleotides read TGTGCCAGCAGCTTAGAAGAGGTCCGAACCTACGAGCAGTACTTC. As protein: CASSLEEVRTYEQYF.

This chain joins TRBV10-3 and TRBJ2-7, with D hard to call. The V end lost 6 bases, the J end lost 0 bases, and 15 bases lay between the germline ends. The CDR3 loop spans 15 amino acids. Looked up from germline, CDR1 is ENHRY and CDR2 is SYGVKD. The CDR3 sequence: CAIREFGSGSYEQYF. The CDR3 DNA sequence: TGTGCCATCAGGGAATTTGGGTCGGGCTCCTACGAGCAGTACTTC.

This clonotype was detected many times. The chain is built from TRBV12-3 or TRBV12-4 and TRBJ1-1; 7 bases are shared with TRBD1. The CDR3 length is 13 residues. V dropped 5 bases and J dropped 5; count of bases not matched to a gene: 5. The CDR3 region is CASSPTGWTEAFF. The CDR3 DNA reads TGTGCCAGCAGTCCGACAGGGTGGACTGAAGCTTTCTTT.

This clonotype showed up many times. The rearrangement joins TRBV20-1 to TRBJ1-2; 8 bases map to TRBD1. This CDR3 spans 13 amino acids. Germline V gene data show CDR1 as DFQATT and CDR2 as SNEGSKA (reference sequence). V lost 3 bases to trimming and J lost 8 bases; unmatched junction nucleotides: 8. The CDR3 coding sequence is TGCAGTGCTAGGGCAGGGGGCGCTTGGGGCTACACCTTC. Its translation: CSARAGGAWGYTF.

This clonotype has at least ten counts. This rearrangement joins TRBV2 to TRBJ1-6; possibly TRBD1 for D (5 bases). The CDR3 is 14 residues long. Deletions cut 5 bases from V and 6 bases from J, with 11 bases between. Germline values: CDR1 SNHLY, CDR2 FYNNEI. The chain's CDR3 is CASSTGTANSPLHF. The CDR3 bases are TGTGCCAGCAGTACCGGGACGGCTAATTCACCCCTCCACTTT. The full variable domain, rest sourced from reference TRBV2 and TRBJ1-6, is EPEVTQTPSHQVTQMGQEVILRCVPISNHLYFYWYRQILGQKVEFLVSFYNNEISEKSEIFDDQFSVERPDGSNFTLKIRSTKLEDSAMYFCASSTGTANSPLHFGNGTRLTVT.

This clonotype was found many times. V is TRBV30 and J is TRBJ2-7; 10 positions agree with TRBD1. CDR3 size: 14 residues. Per germline, CDR1 GTSNPN and CDR2 SVGIG (reference sequence). With 2 bases clipped from V and 5 bases from J, the junction kept 6 bases outside the gene matches. The CDR3 region has the DNA TGTGCCTGGAGTTCGGGACAGGGGCTCCACGAGCAGTACTTC. Encoded protein: CAWSSGQGLHEQYF. Using reference TRBV30 and TRBJ2-7 for the parts outside the CDR3, the full variable domain is SQTIHQWPATLVQPVGSPLSLECTVEGTSNPNLYWYRQAAGRGLQLLFYSVGIGQISSEVPQNLSASRPQDRQFILSSKKLLLSDSGFYLCAWSSGQGLHEQYFGPGTRLTVT.

The sample holds many counts of this clonotype. This chain joins TRBV6-2 or TRBV6-3 and TRBJ1-5; tentatively, D is TRBD1 (5 bases). Per germline, CDR1 MNHEY and CDR2 SVGEGT. The CDR3 runs 14 residues. V gave up 6 bases and J gave up 4 bases, with 13 bases separating them. This chain's CDR3 is CASRLTQGNQPQHF. The CDR3 DNA is TGTGCCAGCAGGCTTACTCAGGGAAATCAGCCCCAGCATTTT.

This clonotype was recorded at least ten times. The V and J genes are TRBV6-2 or TRBV6-3 and TRBJ2-3; 8 bases are a match to TRBD2. The germline CDR1 and CDR2 sequences are MNHEY and SVGEGT. This CDR3 region has 15 residues. J gave up 2 bases and V 6 bases, and 7 bases lay outside the gene matches. In DNA, the CDR3 is TGTGCCAGCAGGGCAGCGGGAGTGATCACAGATACGCAGTATTTT. Translation gives CASRAAGVITDTQYF.

This clonotype was seen a few times. The chain combines TRBV12-3 or TRBV12-4 with TRBJ1-4, with a weak D call TRBD1 (6 bases). V dropped 5 bases and J dropped 8 bases, with 15 bases sitting between them. CDR3 length: 14 residues. The CDR3 sequence: CASSRDRREEKLFF. The CDR3 region has the DNA TGTGCCAGCAGTCGAGACAGGAGGGAAGAAAAACTGTTTTTT.

This clonotype was recorded at least ten times. The chain is built from TRBV6-2 or TRBV6-3 and TRBJ2-7, with TRBD2 matching over 10 bases. CDR3 length: 15 amino acids. With 2 bases clipped from V and 3 bases from J, the junction kept 4 bases outside the gene matches. CDR1 is MNHEY, CDR2 SVGEGT, per germline. The CDR3 spells CASSYGTSVSYEQYF. DNA of the CDR3: TGTGCCAGCAGTTACGGGACTAGCGTTAGCTACGAGCAGTACTTC.

The rearrangement uses TRBV24-1 and TRBJ2-2; D is uncertain. CDR1 KGHDR and CDR2 SFDVKD come from the germline V gene. The CDR3 contains 11 residues. Trimming removed 1 base from V and 7 bases from J, with 0 bases in between. The CDR3 here is CATSDFGELFF. CDR3 bases: TGTGCCACCAGTGATTTCGGGGAGCTGTTTTTT.

This clonotype was recorded many times. The DNA for the CDR3 is TGTGCCAGCAGTTTAAGGATTAGCGTCTACAATGAGCAGTTCTTC. Translating it yields CASSLRISVYNEQFF. J is TRBJ2-1 and V is TRBV28; tentatively, D is TRBD2 (5 bases). Germline assignment: CDR1 MDHEN and CDR2 SYDVKM. Between the trimmed V and J ends, which lost 2 bases and 3 bases, there was a span of 11 bases. This CDR3 is built from 15 residues.

CDR3 DNA: TGTGCCAGCAGCGTAAATCAGGGAAGGGATGGCTACACCTTC. It yields the protein CASSVNQGRDGYTF. The V gene is TRBV9, the J gene TRBJ1-2; tentative D call: TRBD1 (5 bases). This CDR3 region has 14 residues. The ends were cut back, 1 base at V and 6 bases at J, with 13 bases in the middle. Germline assignment: CDR1 SGDLS and CDR2 YYNGEE.

There are a few counts of this clonotype. The V gene is TRBV5-8, the J gene TRBJ2-7; D gene unclear. Germline V CDR1 and CDR2: SGHTS, YDEGEE. The V end was cut by 3 bases, the J end by 0 bases, with 7 bases between. The CDR3 spans 13 residues. CDR3 bases: TGTGCCAGCAGCTCCCGACTCTCCTACGAGCAGTACTTC. It is translated as CASSSRLSYEQYF.

This clonotype was seen repeatedly, ten times or more. The V gene is TRBV28, the J gene TRBJ1-3; 10 positions agree with TRBD1. V shed 7 bases and J 2 bases; nucleotides not matched to a gene: 5. The CDR3 is made up of 15 amino acids. Germline lookup yields CDR1 MDHEN and CDR2 SYDVKM. This chain's CDR3 is CASTPGTGAGNTIYF. DNA of the CDR3: TGTGCCAGCACCCCAGGGACAGGGGCTGGAAACACCATATATTTT.

There are many counts of this clonotype. CDR3 nucleotide sequence: TGCAGTGGGAAGGGAGGTGCGGGGGAGACCCAGTACTTC. Residues: CSGKGGAGETQYF. J is TRBJ2-5 and V is TRBV20-1, with D perhaps matching TRBD2 (6 bases). Deletions cut 7 bases from V and 5 bases from J, with 17 bases between. This CDR3 is 13 amino acids long. The germline CDR1 and CDR2 sequences are DFQATT and SNEGSKA (reference sequence).

This clonotype was counted many times. The J gene is TRBJ1-3, the V gene TRBV20-1; D call uncertain. Between the trimmed V and J ends, which lost 6 bases and 4 bases, there was a span of 16 bases. Germline CDR1 DFQATT, CDR2 SNEGSKA (reference sequence). This CDR3 is 14 amino acids long. The chain's CDR3 is CSARGGNRGNTIYF. In DNA form, the CDR3 reads TGCAGTGCCCGTGGCGGCAACCGCGGAAACACCATATATTTT.

The V call is TRBV10-1, the J call TRBJ2-1; a possible D gene is TRBD2 (7 bases). Per the germline V gene, CDR1 is WNHNN and CDR2 is SYGVQD (reference sequence). The CDR3 is 14 residues long. The V gene lost 6 bases and the J gene lost 6 bases, with 15 bases spanning the gap. CDR3 loop: CASREGGGCNEQFF. CDR3 coding DNA: TGCGCCAGCAGGGAGGGGGGGGGGTGCAATGAGCAGTTCTTC.